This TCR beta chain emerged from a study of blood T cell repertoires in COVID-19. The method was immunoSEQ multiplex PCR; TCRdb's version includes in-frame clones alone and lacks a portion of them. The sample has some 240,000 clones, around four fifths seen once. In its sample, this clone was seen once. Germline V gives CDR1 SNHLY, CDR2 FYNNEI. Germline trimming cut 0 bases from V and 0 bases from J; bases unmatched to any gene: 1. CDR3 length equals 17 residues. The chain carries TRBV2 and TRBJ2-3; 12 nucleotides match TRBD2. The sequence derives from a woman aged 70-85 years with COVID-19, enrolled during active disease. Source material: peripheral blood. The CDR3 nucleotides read TGTGCCAGCAGTGAAGCCGGGACTAGCGGGAGCACAGATACGCAGTATTTT. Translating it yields CASSEAGTSGSTDTQYF. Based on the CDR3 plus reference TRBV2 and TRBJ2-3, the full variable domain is EPEVTQTPSHQVTQMGQEVILRCVPISNHLYFYWYRQILGQKVEFLVSFYNNEISEKSEIFDDQFSVERPDGSNFTLKIRSTKLEDSAMYFCASSEAGTSGSTDTQYFGPGTRLTVL.